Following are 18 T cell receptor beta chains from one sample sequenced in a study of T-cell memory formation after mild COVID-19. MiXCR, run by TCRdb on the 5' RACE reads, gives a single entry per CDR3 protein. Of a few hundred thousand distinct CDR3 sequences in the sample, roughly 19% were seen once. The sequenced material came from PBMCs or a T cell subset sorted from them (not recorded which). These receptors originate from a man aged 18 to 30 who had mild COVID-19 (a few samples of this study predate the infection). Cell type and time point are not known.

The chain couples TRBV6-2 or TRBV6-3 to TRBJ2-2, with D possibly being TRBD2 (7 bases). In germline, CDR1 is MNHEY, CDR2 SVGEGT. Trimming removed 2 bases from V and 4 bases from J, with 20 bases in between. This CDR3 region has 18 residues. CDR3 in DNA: TGTGCCAGCAGTTACCATCCTAACGGGGGAGGGGGCACCGGGGAGCTGTTTTTT. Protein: CASSYHPNGGGGTGELFF.

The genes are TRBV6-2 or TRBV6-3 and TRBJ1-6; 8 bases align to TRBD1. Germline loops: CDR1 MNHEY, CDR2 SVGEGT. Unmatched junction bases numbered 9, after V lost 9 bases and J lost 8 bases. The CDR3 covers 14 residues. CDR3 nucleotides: TGTGCCAGTTGTGGGACAGGTCATTATTCACCCCTCCACTTT. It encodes CASCGTGHYSPLHF.

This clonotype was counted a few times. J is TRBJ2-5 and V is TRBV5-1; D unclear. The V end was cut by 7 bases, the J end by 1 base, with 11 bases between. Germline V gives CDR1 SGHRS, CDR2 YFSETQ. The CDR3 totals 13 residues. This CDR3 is CASWSWAQETQYF. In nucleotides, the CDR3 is TGCGCCAGCTGGAGTTGGGCCCAAGAGACCCAGTACTTC.

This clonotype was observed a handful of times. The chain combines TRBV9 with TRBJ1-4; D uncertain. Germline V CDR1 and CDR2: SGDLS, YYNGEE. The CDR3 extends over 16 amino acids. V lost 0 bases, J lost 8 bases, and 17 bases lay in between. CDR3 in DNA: TGTGCCAGCAGCGTAGGTGAGGGCTTGCTGAGGGAAAAACTGTTTTTT. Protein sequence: CASSVGEGLLREKLFF.

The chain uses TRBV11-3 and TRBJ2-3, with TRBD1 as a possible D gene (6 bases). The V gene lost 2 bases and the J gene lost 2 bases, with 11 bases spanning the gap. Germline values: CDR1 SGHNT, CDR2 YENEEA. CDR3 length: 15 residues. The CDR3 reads CASSLNPGHTDTQYF. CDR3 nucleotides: TGTGCCAGCAGCTTAAATCCGGGACACACAGATACGCAGTATTTT.

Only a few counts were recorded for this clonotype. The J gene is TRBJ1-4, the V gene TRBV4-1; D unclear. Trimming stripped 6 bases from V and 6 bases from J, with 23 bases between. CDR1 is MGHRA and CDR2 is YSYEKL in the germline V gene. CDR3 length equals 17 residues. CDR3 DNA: TGCGCCAGCAGGGGAGCATCCGACCCACGGAAATATGAAAAACTGTTTTTT. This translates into CASRGASDPRKYEKLFF.

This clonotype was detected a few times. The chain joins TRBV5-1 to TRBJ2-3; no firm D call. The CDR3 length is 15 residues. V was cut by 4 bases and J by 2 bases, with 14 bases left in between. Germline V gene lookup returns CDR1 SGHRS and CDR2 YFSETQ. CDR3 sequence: CASSAFGQITDTQYF. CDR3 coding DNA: TGCGCCAGCAGCGCCTTCGGGCAGATCACAGATACGCAGTATTTT.

The CDR3 reads CASSLVAGNNSPLHF. The DNA for the CDR3 is TGCGCCAGCAGCTTGGTCGCTGGAAATAATTCACCCCTCCACTTT. This chain links TRBV5-1 with TRBJ1-6; no firm D call. Germline V gene sequence: CDR1 SGHRS, CDR2 YFSETQ. The V and J ends lost 0 bases and 5 bases respectively, with 9 bases between them. The CDR3 runs 15 residues.

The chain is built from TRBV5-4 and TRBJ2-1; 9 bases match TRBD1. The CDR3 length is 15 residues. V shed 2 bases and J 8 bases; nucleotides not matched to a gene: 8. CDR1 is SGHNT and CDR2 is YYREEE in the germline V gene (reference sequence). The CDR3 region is CASSFAGQGVHEQFF. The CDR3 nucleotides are TGTGCCAGCAGCTTTGCGGGACAGGGTGTTCATGAGCAGTTCTTC.

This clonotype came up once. Here the CDR3 DNA reads TGTGCCAGCAGTCAGGACAGGGATCCTGGCTACACCTTC. This gives the protein CASSQDRDPGYTF. The gene calls are TRBV6-1 and TRBJ1-2; 8 positions agree with TRBD1. CDR1 MNHNS and CDR2 SASEGT come from the germline V gene. V trimming: 5 bases; J trimming: 7 bases; junction bases outside the gene matches: 6. The CDR3 length is 13 residues.

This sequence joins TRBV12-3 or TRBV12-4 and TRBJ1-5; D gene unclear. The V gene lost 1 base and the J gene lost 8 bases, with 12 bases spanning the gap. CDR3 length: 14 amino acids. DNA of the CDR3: TGTGCCAGCAGTTTAGGGATTAACCTTAAGCCCCAGCATTTT. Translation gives CASSLGINLKPQHF.

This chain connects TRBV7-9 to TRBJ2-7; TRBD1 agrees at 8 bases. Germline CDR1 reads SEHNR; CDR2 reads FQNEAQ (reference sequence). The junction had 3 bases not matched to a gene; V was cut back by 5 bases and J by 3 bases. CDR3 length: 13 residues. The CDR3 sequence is CASSEDRGYEQYF. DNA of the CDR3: TGTGCCAGCAGCGAAGACAGGGGCTACGAGCAGTACTTC.

The CDR3, as DNA: TGTGCCAGCAGTTGGCGGACAGTTCCTCCTTCCGGGGAGCTGTTTTTT. This codes for CASSWRTVPPSGELFF. The chain links TRBV6-2 or TRBV6-3 to TRBJ2-2, with D possibly being TRBD1 (6 bases). CDR3 length: 16 residues. The germline V gene encodes CDR1 MNHEY and CDR2 SVGEGT. Trimming shortened V by 4 bases and J by 6 bases, and 18 bases separated the two germline ends.

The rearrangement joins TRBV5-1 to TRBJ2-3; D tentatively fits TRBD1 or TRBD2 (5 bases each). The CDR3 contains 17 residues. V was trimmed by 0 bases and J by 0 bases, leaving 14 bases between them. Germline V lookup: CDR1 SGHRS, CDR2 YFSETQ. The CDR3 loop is CASSLGGAWGSTDTQYF. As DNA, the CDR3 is TGCGCCAGCAGCTTGGGAGGGGCCTGGGGAAGCACAGATACGCAGTATTTT.

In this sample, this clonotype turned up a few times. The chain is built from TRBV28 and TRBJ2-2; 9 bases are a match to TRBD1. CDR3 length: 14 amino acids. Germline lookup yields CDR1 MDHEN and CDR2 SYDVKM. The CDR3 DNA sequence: TGTGCGGCGAGAACAGGGGGCAACACCGGGGAGCTGTTTTTT. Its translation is CAARTGGNTGELFF.

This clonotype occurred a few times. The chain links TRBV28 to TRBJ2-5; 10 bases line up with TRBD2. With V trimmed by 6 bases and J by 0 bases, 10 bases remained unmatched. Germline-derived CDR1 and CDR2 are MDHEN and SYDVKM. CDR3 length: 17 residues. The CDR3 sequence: CASSPEGAGGNQETQYF. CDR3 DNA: TGTGCCAGCAGCCCCGAGGGAGCGGGGGGGAACCAAGAGACCCAGTACTTC.

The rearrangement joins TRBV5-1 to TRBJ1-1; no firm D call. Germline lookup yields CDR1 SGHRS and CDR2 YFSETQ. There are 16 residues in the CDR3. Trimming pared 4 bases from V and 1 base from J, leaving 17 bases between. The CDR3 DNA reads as TGCGCCAGCAGCCCGCGCGTAATAGTGAGGAACACTGAAGCTTTCTTT. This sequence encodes CASSPRVIVRNTEAFF.

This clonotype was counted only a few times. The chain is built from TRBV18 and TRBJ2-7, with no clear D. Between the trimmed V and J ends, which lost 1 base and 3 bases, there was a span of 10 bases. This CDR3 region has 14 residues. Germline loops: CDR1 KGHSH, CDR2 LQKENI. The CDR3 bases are TGTGCCAGCTCACCACAAGTCCAGATCTACGAGCAGTACTTC. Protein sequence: CASSPQVQIYEQYF.